The 28 T cell receptor beta chains given below trace back to one sample, sequenced in a study of early T cells in non-severe SARS-CoV-2 infection. TCRdb fed the 5' RACE reads into MiXCR, producing one record per CDR3 protein. This sample has 80,000 to 95,000 distinct CDR3 sequences; roughly an eighth occur once, and the top ten carry 1.4%. Sequences were obtained from whole blood. The receptors come from an adult who was a healthcare worker with PCR-confirmed SARS-CoV-2 infection or an uninfected control (not recorded which).

The V gene is TRBV29-1, the J gene TRBJ2-2; a possible D gene is TRBD2 (5 bases). V was pared by 4 bases and J by 1 base, with 10 bases between. The CDR3 spans 14 residues. Per the germline V gene, CDR1 is SQVTM and CDR2 is ANQGSEA. The CDR3 spells CSVVGGRNTGELFF. In DNA, the CDR3 is TGCAGCGTTGTGGGCGGGCGGAACACCGGGGAGCTGTTTTTT.

This clonotype was detected a few times. The rearrangement uses TRBV29-1 and TRBJ1-2, with D unresolved. The germline V gene has CDR1 SQVTM and CDR2 ANQGSEA. The V end lost 5 bases, the J end lost 2 bases, and 18 bases lay between the germline ends. CDR3 size: 15 residues. The CDR3 DNA is TGCAGCGTTCGCCGCCGGTCGGAGCCAAACTATGGCTACACCTTC. This gives the protein CSVRRRSEPNYGYTF.

This clonotype was detected many times. This chain uses TRBV5-1 with TRBJ1-2; TRBD1 matches at 8 bases. Looked up from germline, CDR1 is SGHRS and CDR2 is YFSETQ. There are 18 residues in the CDR3. The V gene end was trimmed by 1 base and the J gene end by 4 bases; junction bases not matched to a gene: 15. The CDR3 bases are TGCGCCAGCAGCTTGTTTACCAACCGGGACAGGATTCCCTATGGCTACACCTTC. Translating it yields CASSLFTNRDRIPYGYTF.

The rearrangement links TRBV28 to TRBJ1-2; D is unresolved. Trimming removed 1 base from V and 1 base from J, with 10 bases in between. Germline-derived CDR1 and CDR2 are MDHEN and SYDVKM. This CDR3 comprises 15 residues. The CDR3 here is CASSLFVADNYGYTF. CDR3 nucleotide sequence: TGTGCCAGCAGTTTATTTGTCGCAGATAACTATGGCTACACCTTC.

This clonotype was seen repeatedly, ten times or more. The chain joins TRBV4-1 to TRBJ2-2; the match to TRBD2 covers 7 bases. This CDR3 comprises 16 residues. V lost 3 bases to trimming and J lost 6 bases; unmatched junction nucleotides: 10. CDR1 is MGHRA and CDR2 is YSYEKL in the germline V gene. As DNA, the CDR3 is TGCGCCAGCAGCCAGCCCGACCGGGGGGTCCCCGGGGAGCTGTTTTTT. Its translation: CASSQPDRGVPGELFF.

In its sample, this clonotype was seen many times. This chain joins TRBV3-1 and TRBJ2-1; TRBD2 aligns across 8 bases. With 0 bases clipped from V and 8 bases from J, the junction kept 9 bases outside the gene matches. The germline CDR1 and CDR2 sequences are LGHDT and YNNKEL (reference sequence). This CDR3 is built from 16 residues. This CDR3 is CASSQDPSGGSYEQFF. Here the CDR3 DNA reads TGTGCCAGCAGCCAAGATCCCAGCGGGGGTAGCTATGAGCAGTTCTTC.

This clonotype showed up just a few times. The chain couples TRBV7-3 to TRBJ1-5; 10 bases agree with TRBD1. This CDR3 is built from 18 residues. V gave up 1 base and J gave up 1 base; unmatched junction bases: 7. Germline-derived CDR1 and CDR2 are SGHTA and FQGTGA. DNA for the CDR3: TGTGCCAGCAGCTTAAAGGGACAGGGGCTGGAGAGCAATCAGCCCCAGCATTTT. As protein: CASSLKGQGLESNQPQHF.

This sequence joins TRBV11-2 and TRBJ1-5; D is uncertain. In germline, CDR1 is SGHAT, CDR2 FQNNGV. V lost 1 base, J lost 5 bases, and 6 bases lay in between. The CDR3 totals 13 residues. CDR3 region: CASSLAPHQPQHF. The CDR3 DNA reads TGTGCCAGCAGCTTAGCCCCCCATCAGCCCCAGCATTTT.

This clonotype was detected ten times or more. The chain combines TRBV9 with TRBJ2-3; D ambiguous. Deletions cut 0 bases from V and 1 base from J, with 12 bases between. This CDR3 is built from 16 residues. Germline V lookup: CDR1 SGDLS, CDR2 YYNGEE. The CDR3 region is CASSVASSIGTDTQYF. DNA of the CDR3: TGTGCCAGCAGCGTAGCGTCGAGTATCGGCACAGATACGCAGTATTTT.

The chain has TRBV6-2 or TRBV6-3 and TRBJ2-1; TRBD2 matches 10 bases. The V gene end was trimmed by 7 bases and the J gene end by 6 bases; junction bases not matched to a gene: 12. Germline V CDR1 and CDR2: MNHEY, SVGEGT. The CDR3 is 16 residues long. The chain's CDR3 is CASTLTSGEISNEQFF. The CDR3 region has the DNA TGTGCCAGCACCCTCACTAGCGGGGAAATTTCCAATGAGCAGTTCTTC.

At least ten counts were recorded for this clonotype. The gene calls are TRBV9 and TRBJ2-7, with 8 positions matching TRBD2. There are 15 residues in the CDR3. Germline CDR1 and CDR2: SGDLS and YYNGEE. V lost 0 bases and J lost 4; bases outside the gene matches: 6. The CDR3 here is CASSVAAGVRYEQYF. In nucleotides, the CDR3 is TGTGCCAGCAGCGTAGCAGCGGGGGTTCGTTACGAGCAGTACTTC.

This clonotype has more than one count but fewer than ten. Sequence at one end of the junction differs from germline and may be a read error. The rearrangement uses TRBV7-7 and TRBJ2-2; D ambiguous. From germline, CDR1 is SSHAT and CDR2 FNYEAQ (reference sequence). The CDR3 is 14 amino acids. The CDR3 nucleotides read TGTGCTAGCAGCTTAAGTACGAACACCGGGGAGCTGTTTTTT. This sequence encodes CASSLSTNTGELFF.

This clonotype was detected ten times or more. This rearrangement joins TRBV6-5 to TRBJ1-1; D unresolved. Germline CDR1 and CDR2: MNHEY and SVGAGI. CDR3 length equals 13 residues. With 5 bases removed from V and 5 bases from J, the gap between germline ends came to 12 bases. Here the CDR3 DNA reads TGTGCCAGCAGTGAAGTCGCCTGGACTGAAGCTTTCTTT. It specifies CASSEVAWTEAFF.

This clonotype was seen a few times. The chain links TRBV7-9 to TRBJ1-3; a weak D match, TRBD1 (6 bases). V lost 5 bases and J 2 bases, leaving 19 bases between the germline ends. This CDR3 has 17 residues. CDR1 and CDR2 from the germline V gene are SEHNR and FQNEAQ (reference sequence). The CDR3 here is CASSPRLDRFAGNTIYF. CDR3 coding DNA: TGTGCCAGCAGCCCCCGCCTCGACAGGTTTGCTGGAAACACCATATATTTT.

This clonotype has ten or more counts. The chain joins TRBV21-1 to TRBJ1-1. TRBV21-1 is shown as a pseudogene. The length of the CDR3 is 15 residues. CDR3 residues: CASSKGQLMNTEAFF. In DNA form, the CDR3 reads TGTGCCAGCAGCAAAGGCCAACTCATGAACACTGAAGCTTTCTTT.

This clonotype has only a few counts. The chain joins TRBV20-1 to TRBJ1-4, with D possibly matching TRBD1 (6 bases). The CDR3 has 15 amino acids. Looked up from germline, CDR1 is DFQATT and CDR2 is SNEGSKA (reference sequence). The V gene lost 0 bases and the J gene lost 5 bases, with 13 bases spanning the gap. CDR3 DNA: TGCAGTGCTAGAGATGGGGGCCAGGGAAATGAAAAACTGTTTTTT. Translated: CSARDGGQGNEKLFF.

This clonotype turned up a few times. The gene calls are TRBV12-3 or TRBV12-4 and TRBJ1-6; D is undetermined. There are 14 residues in the CDR3. Trimming left V 2 bases short and J 10 bases short, with 12 bases between. CDR3 DNA sequence: TGTGCCAGCAGTTTATTCGGGTTGGGCTCACCCCTCCACTTT. Protein: CASSLFGLGSPLHF.

This clonotype came up many times. The chain recombines TRBV3-1 with TRBJ1-2; D not certain. CDR3 size: 18 residues. The V gene's germline CDR1 is LGHDT and CDR2 YNNKEL (reference sequence). V was trimmed by 0 bases and J by 7 bases, leaving 24 bases between them. The CDR3 DNA is TGTGCCAGCAGCCAAGATCTGGCAGGTACCCCATTTGCGCGTGGCTACACCTTC. Translating gives CASSQDLAGTPFARGYTF.

Only a few counts were recorded for this clonotype. The chain carries TRBV6-6 and TRBJ1-4; a possible D gene is TRBD1 (6 bases). This CDR3 comprises 16 residues. The V and J ends lost 0 bases and 1 base respectively, with 9 bases between them. Germline values: CDR1 MNHNY, CDR2 SVGAGI (reference sequence). The CDR3 DNA is TGTGCCAGCAGTTACTCGGGGGCGCGAACTAATGAAAAACTGTTTTTT. It encodes CASSYSGARTNEKLFF.

The rearrangement links TRBV4-1 to TRBJ2-1; TRBD2 agrees at 10 bases. The CDR3 has 17 residues. Germline V lookup: CDR1 MGHRA, CDR2 YSYEKL. J was trimmed by 7 bases and V by 1 base; bases with no gene match: 10. DNA of the CDR3: TGCGCCAGCAGCCAAGGGGTGCTAGCGGGGGACCATAATGAGCAGTTCTTC. It codes for CASSQGVLAGDHNEQFF.

The chain recombines TRBV11-2 with TRBJ2-5; 10 bases match TRBD2. The CDR3 is 20 residues long. The germline CDR1 and CDR2 sequences are SGHAT and FQNNGV. With V trimmed by 1 base and J by 2 bases, 16 bases remained unmatched. In DNA form, the CDR3 reads TGTGCCAGCAGCTTAGGGGGGGCAGGGAGACTAGCGGGCCCTCAAGAGACCCAGTACTTC. Residues: CASSLGGAGRLAGPQETQYF.

The rearrangement links TRBV3-1 to TRBJ2-3, with D possibly being TRBD1 or TRBD2 (5 bases each). V lost 6 bases and J 8 bases, leaving 21 bases between the germline ends. Germline CDR1 is LGHDT and CDR2 is YNNKEL (reference sequence). The CDR3 contains 15 residues. This CDR3 reads CASRLRGADRVTQYF. Written as DNA, the CDR3 is TGTGCCAGCAGGCTCAGAGGGGCTGATCGAGTTACGCAGTATTTT.

This clonotype was detected ten times or more. The J gene is TRBJ2-3, the V gene TRBV18; D not certain. From germline, CDR1 is KGHSH and CDR2 LQKENI. This CDR3 is built from 11 residues. The germline V and J ends were trimmed by 8 bases and 6 bases, with 9 bases remaining between them. CDR3: CASSPGDTQYF. The CDR3 DNA is TGTGCCAGCAGCCCCGGGGATACGCAGTATTTT.

This clonotype was seen ten or more times. The chain has TRBV20-1 and TRBJ2-6; 7 positions agree with TRBD1. V was clipped by 6 bases and J by 0 bases; unmatched bases: 5. The CDR3 consists of 15 residues. Germline loops: CDR1 DFQATT, CDR2 SNEGSKA (reference sequence). CDR3 protein: CSARQGSSGANVLTF. DNA for the CDR3: TGCAGTGCCCGACAGGGAAGCTCTGGGGCCAACGTCCTGACTTTC.

This clonotype was seen ten or more times. The chain combines TRBV7-6 with TRBJ2-5; D unresolved. Germline V lookup: CDR1 SGHVS, CDR2 FNYEAQ. V was pared by 5 bases and J by 4 bases, with 11 bases between. The CDR3 loop spans 13 amino acids. This CDR3 reads CASSPPAPETQYF. The DNA of the CDR3 is TGTGCCAGCAGCCCCCCGGCCCCAGAGACCCAGTACTTC.

The chain combines TRBV6-5 with TRBJ2-3; unclear D gene. The length of the CDR3 is 16 residues. Trimming stripped 6 bases from V and 4 bases from J, with 20 bases between. Germline CDR1 MNHEY, CDR2 SVGAGI. The CDR3 protein is CASSRLWATSPDTQYF. CDR3 nucleotides: TGTGCCAGCAGCAGATTATGGGCGACCAGCCCAGATACGCAGTATTTT.

This clonotype was picked up a small number of times. This chain joins TRBV20-1 and TRBJ2-7, with 9 bases fitting TRBD1. The CDR3 is 14 amino acids. V was clipped by 7 bases and J by 7 bases; unmatched bases: 14. Germline-derived CDR1 and CDR2 are DFQATT and SNEGSKA (reference sequence). The CDR3 coding sequence is TGCAGTGGTGTGGGACAGGGCATGGTGAGGGAGCAGTACTTC. This gives the protein CSGVGQGMVREQYF.

This clonotype occurred many times. The rearrangement uses TRBV3-1 and TRBJ2-5; 7 nucleotides match TRBD2. From germline, CDR1 is LGHDT and CDR2 YNNKEL (reference sequence). V gave up 4 bases and J gave up 7 bases; unmatched junction bases: 9. The CDR3 extends over 14 amino acids. The CDR3 nucleotides are TGTGCCAGCAGCCTTGGACTAGGCCCAGCGACCCAGTACTTC. It codes for CASSLGLGPATQYF.